Listed below are T cell receptor beta chains from one sample, sequenced in a study of T cell responses to AZD1222 COVID-19 vaccine. Some clones are missing from TCRdb's copy, which holds only in-frame ones; the method was immunoSEQ multiplex PCR. Seen here are 95,000 to 150,000 clones, 92% observed once, and the top ten hold about 14%. Sequences were derived from peripheral blood, sampled on day 0 of AZD1222 vaccination. All receptors derive from an adult in good health. The CDR3 runs from the conserved cysteine through the conserved F or W. The D gene is left open where the match is weak. Clone size, where shown, is once, few, many, or a class for clones that have expanded.

abundance | j_gene | d_gene | v_gene | CDR3nt | CDR3aa
. | TRBJ2-1 | TRBD2 | TRBV13 | TGTGCCAGCAGGCAACAACTAGCGGGGGGGAACAATGAGCAGTTCTTC | CASRQQLAGGNNEQFF
. | TRBJ2-1 | . | TRBV27 | TGTGCCAGCAGCCCAAATTTTCCTCGAGGCAATGAGCAGTTCTTC | CASSPNFPRGNEQFF
. | TRBJ1-6 | . | TRBV7-6 | TGTGCCAGCAGCTTACAGTCGGGGAGCTCCTATAATTCACCCCTCCACTTT | CASSLQSGSSYNSPLHF
. | TRBJ1-5 | TRBD1 | TRBV2 | TGTGCCAGCAGAGCCGGGACAGGGCGGTTGCAGCCCCAGCATTTT | CASRAGTGRLQPQHF
. | TRBJ2-7 | . | TRBV2 | TGTGCCAGCGCCTCCCCTCGAACTTTGTCGGACGAGCAGTACTTC | CASASPRTLSDEQYF
. | TRBJ1-1 | . | TRBV2 | TGTGCCAGCAGTGTTCAAGGGCGGACTGAAGCTTTCTTT | CASSVQGRTEAFF
. | TRBJ1-1 | . | TRBV19 | TGTGCCAGTACCGACCGGCAGGTAGGTCACACTGAAGCTTTCTTT | CASTDRQVGHTEAFF
. | TRBJ2-2 | TRBD2 | TRBV7-2 | TGTGCCAGCAGCGTTGCGGGACTAGAGAACACCGGGGAGCTGTTTTTT | CASSVAGLENTGELFF
. | TRBJ2-5 | TRBD1 | TRBV4-1 | TGCGCCAGCAGCCACCCCACTGAGGACAGGGGGAAGACCCAGTACTTC | CASSHPTEDRGKTQYF
. | TRBJ2-1 | . | TRBV3-1/TRBV3-2 | TGTGCCAGCAGCCAAGATGTGGGGGATGAGCAGTTCTTC | CASSQDVGDEQFF
. | TRBJ2-2 | TRBD2 | TRBV9 | TGTGCCAGCAGCCGGGGGGGGCTGGACGGGGAGCTGTTTTTT | CASSRGGLDGELFF
. | TRBJ2-1 | TRBD2 | TRBV7-2 | TGTGCCAGCAGCTTCCAAACTAGCGGGGGCTACAATGAGCAGTTCTTC | CASSFQTSGGYNEQFF
. | TRBJ2-7 | . | TRBV7-6 | TGTGCCAGCAGCTTAGGCCGGCAGGGAGGTGGCTACGAGCAGTACTTC | CASSLGRQGGGYEQYF
. | TRBJ1-1 | TRBD1 | TRBV10-2 | TGCGCCAGCAGTGAAACCGGGACAGCGAACACTGAAGCTTTCTTT | CASSETGTANTEAFF
. | TRBJ1-1 | . | TRBV27 | TGTGCCAGCAGTTTGGTCGGGGGAGGGGAGTCTGAAGCTTTCTTT | CASSLVGGGESEAFF
once | TRBJ1-4 | . | TRBV12-3/TRBV12-4 | TGTGCCAGCACCCGGGATCCAAATGAAAAACTGTTTTTT | CASTRDPNEKLFF
. | TRBJ2-5 | . | TRBV3-1/TRBV3-2 | TGTGCCAGCAGCCAAGAGTCTCAGCGTCCGAAGACCCAGTACTTC | CASSQESQRPKTQYF
. | TRBJ1-1 | . | TRBV5-4 | TGTGCCAGCAGCTTACCGGGACAAGGGAACACTGAAGCTTTCTTT | CASSLPGQGNTEAFF
. | TRBJ2-1 | . | TRBV28 | TGTGCCAGCAGTTTCCCGTCAGAGCAGTTCTTC | CASSFPSEQFF
once | TRBJ2-3 | TRBD2 | TRBV7-2 | TGTGCCAGCAGCTTAGCGTCGGGGTACAAGACTAGCGGGAGCAGGACAGATACGCAGTATTTT | CASSLASGYKTSGSRTDTQYF
. | TRBJ2-1 | TRBD1 | TRBV2 | TGTGCCGGGCTGACAGGGCATGGTAATGAGCAGTTCTTC | CAGLTGHGNEQFF
. | TRBJ2-5 | TRBD1 | TRBV19 | TGTGCCAGTAGTATAGTTTATTTTGCCTCGGGACAGGGAGTTGAGACCCAGTACTTC | CASSIVYFASGQGVETQYF
. | TRBJ1-5 | . | TRBV12-3/TRBV12-4 | TGTGCCAGCAGTCTACGTAGCAATCAGCCCCAGCATTTT | CASSLRSNQPQHF
once | TRBJ2-2 | . | TRBV6-2/TRBV6-3 | TGTGCCAGCAGCTCTAGGTGGGGCGGGGAGCTGTTTTTT | CASSSRWGGELFF